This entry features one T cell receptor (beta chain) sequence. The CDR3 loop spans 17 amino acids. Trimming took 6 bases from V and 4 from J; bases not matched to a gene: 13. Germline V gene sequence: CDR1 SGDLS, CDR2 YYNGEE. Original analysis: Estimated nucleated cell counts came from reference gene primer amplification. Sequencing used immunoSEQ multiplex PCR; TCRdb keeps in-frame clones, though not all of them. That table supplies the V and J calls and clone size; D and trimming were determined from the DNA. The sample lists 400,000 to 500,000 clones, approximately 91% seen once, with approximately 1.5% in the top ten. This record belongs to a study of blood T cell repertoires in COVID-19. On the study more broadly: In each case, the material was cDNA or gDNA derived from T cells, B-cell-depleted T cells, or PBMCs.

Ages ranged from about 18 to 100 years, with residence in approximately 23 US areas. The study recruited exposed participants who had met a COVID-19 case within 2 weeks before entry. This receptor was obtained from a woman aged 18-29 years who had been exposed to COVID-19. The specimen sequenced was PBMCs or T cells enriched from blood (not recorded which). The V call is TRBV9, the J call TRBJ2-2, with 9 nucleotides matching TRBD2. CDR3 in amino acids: CASTGGGTSMTTGELFF. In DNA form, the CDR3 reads TGTGCCAGCACCGGGGGGGGGACTAGCATGACCACCGGGGAGCTGTTTTTT.